Each of the 16 T cell receptor beta chains below was sequenced from the same sample in a study of cytomegalovirus exposure and HLA in healthy donors. TCRdb's copy holds only in-frame clones and misses some; the assay was immunoSEQ multiplex PCR. This table holds fewer than 90,000 clones, 90% to 96% found once. Sequencing was performed on PBMCs. The receptors were sampled from a man between 18 and 29 years old in good health and CMV-seropositive.

The chain employs TRBV27 and TRBJ2-1; D possibly corresponds to TRBD1 (6 bases). Germline CDR1 is MNHEY and CDR2 is SMNVEV (reference sequence). The CDR3 consists of 14 residues. Trimming took off 0 bases at V and 9 bases at J, with 12 bases between the two ends. The CDR3 coding sequence is TGTGCCAGCAGTTTATCTGTCCAGGGGAGTGAGCAGTTCTTC. This codes for CASSLSVQGSEQFF.

The chain combines TRBV28 with TRBJ2-4, with 9 bases fitting TRBD1. The V and J ends lost 5 bases and 0 bases, in that order; junction bases with no gene match: 11. This CDR3 is 18 amino acids long. Per germline, CDR1 MDHEN and CDR2 SYDVKM. This CDR3 reads CASSTLPRDRVAKNIQYF. CDR3 in DNA: TGTGCCAGCAGTACCCTACCCCGGGACAGGGTAGCCAAAAACATTCAGTACTTC.

V and J are TRBV18 and TRBJ2-7, with TRBD1 identical over 8 bases. Germline-derived CDR1 and CDR2 are KGHSH and LQKENI. With 3 bases clipped from V and 1 base from J, the junction kept 8 bases outside the gene matches. The CDR3 spans 16 residues. DNA of the CDR3: TGTGCCAGCTCACCGCCATGGACAGGGTCTTCCTACGAGCAGTACTTC. As protein: CASSPPWTGSSYEQYF.

The rearrangement uses TRBV6-5 and TRBJ1-1, with 7 bases matching TRBD1. The V gene's germline CDR1 is MNHEY and CDR2 SVGAGI. CDR3 size: 11 residues. The ends lost 8 bases at V and 3 bases at J; junction bases unmatched: 0. CDR3 sequence (DNA): TGTGCCAGCCAGGGGGACACTGAAGCTTTCTTT. The encoded protein is CASQGDTEAFF.

The rearrangement links TRBV6-5 to TRBJ2-7; maybe TRBD2 (6 bases). The CDR3 extends over 14 amino acids. Germline V gives CDR1 MNHEY, CDR2 SVGAGI. Trimming took 6 bases from V and 4 from J, leaving 16 bases between them. This chain's CDR3 is CASSYGGTIYEQYF. For the CDR3, the DNA is TGTGCCAGCAGCTATGGAGGGACCATTTACGAGCAGTACTTC.

V and J are TRBV11-2 and TRBJ2-1, with 10 nucleotides matching TRBD2. The CDR3 consists of 16 residues. The V and J ends lost 5 bases and 4 bases, in that order; junction bases with no gene match: 8. Germline CDR1 reads SGHAT; CDR2 reads FQNNGV. CDR3 amino acids: CASSPLGTSEYNEQFF. CDR3 bases: TGTGCCAGCAGCCCACTCGGGACTAGCGAATACAATGAGCAGTTCTTC. The full variable domain, its missing parts supplied by reference TRBV11-2 and TRBJ2-1, is EAGVAQSPRYKIIEKRQSVAFWCNPISGHATLYWYQQILGQGPKLLIQFQNNGVVDDSQLPKDRFSAERLKGVDSTLKIQPAKLEDSAVYLCASSPLGTSEYNEQFFGPGTRLTVL.

The V and J genes are TRBV11-2 and TRBJ2-1; D is unclear. Germline CDR1 is SGHAT and CDR2 is FQNNGV. The V and J ends lost 1 base and 2 bases respectively, with 9 bases between them. This CDR3 comprises 15 residues. As DNA, the CDR3 is TGTGCCAGCAGCTTAGTTCCTAACGCCTACAATGAGCAGTTCTTC. Its protein product is CASSLVPNAYNEQFF. Together with reference TRBV11-2 and TRBJ2-1, the CDR3 gives the full variable domain: EAGVAQSPRYKIIEKRQSVAFWCNPISGHATLYWYQQILGQGPKLLIQFQNNGVVDDSQLPKDRFSAERLKGVDSTLKIQPAKLEDSAVYLCASSLVPNAYNEQFFGPGTRLTVL.

J is TRBJ2-3 and V is TRBV5-1; TRBD2 aligns across 9 bases. CDR3 length: 21 amino acids. J gave up 3 bases and V 0 bases, and 20 bases lay outside the gene matches. Germline CDR1 is SGHRS and CDR2 is YFSETQ. CDR3 nucleotide sequence: TGCGCCAGCAGCTTGGTGTCATCCGATGCCTTAGCGGGAGCGGGAACAGATACGCAGTATTTT. It translates to CASSLVSSDALAGAGTDTQYF. The whole variable domain, remainder taken from reference TRBV5-1 and TRBJ2-3, is KAGVTQTPRYLIKTRGQQVTLSCSPISGHRSVSWYQQTPGQGLQFLFEYFSETQRNKGNFPGRFSGRQFSNSRSEMNVSTLELGDSALYLCASSLVSSDALAGAGTDTQYFGPGTRLTVL.

This clone was picked up one time. The chain employs TRBV10-1 and TRBJ2-5; 8 bases line up with TRBD2. CDR1 and CDR2 (germline): WNHNN, SYGVQD (reference sequence). The CDR3 consists of 15 residues. The V gene end was trimmed by 5 bases and the J gene end by 2 bases; junction bases not matched to a gene: 7. CDR3 region: CASSPGGRPQETQYF. CDR3 in DNA: TGCGCCAGCAGTCCGGGAGGGAGACCACAAGAGACCCAGTACTTC.

This clone was counted once. In the same sample, other DNA sequences code for this CDR3. The rearrangement uses TRBV9 and TRBJ2-7; 13 bases are shared with TRBD2. Germline V gives CDR1 SGDLS, CDR2 YYNGEE. The CDR3 runs to 15 residues. Trimming cost V 2 bases and J 4 bases; bases outside gene matches: 3. In DNA form, the CDR3 reads TGTGCCAGCAGCGTGGGGACTAGCGGGACTTACGAGCAGTACTTC. This gives the protein CASSVGTSGTYEQYF.

The chain couples TRBV6-5 to TRBJ1-4, with 7 bases matching TRBD1. Germline V gives CDR1 MNHEY, CDR2 SVGAGI. J lost 8 bases, V lost 0 bases, and 3 bases had no gene match. The length of the CDR3 is 14 residues. CDR3 sequence: CASSYSRGQEKLFF. The CDR3 DNA sequence: TGTGCCAGCAGTTACTCTCGGGGACAGGAAAAACTGTTTTTT.

This clone was observed a single time. This chain connects TRBV2 to TRBJ1-1; 12 bases fit TRBD1. V trimming: 6 bases; J trimming: 2 bases; junction bases outside the gene matches: 7. This CDR3 spans 16 amino acids. The V gene's germline CDR1 is SNHLY and CDR2 FYNNEI. The DNA of the CDR3 is TGTGCCAGCAGGAAACCGGGACAGGGGGCAAACACTGAAGCTTTCTTT. It encodes CASRKPGQGANTEAFF.

The V and J genes are TRBV7-8 and TRBJ2-7, with TRBD1 as a possible D gene (6 bases). Between the trimmed V and J ends, which lost 5 bases and 1 base, there was a span of 18 bases. This CDR3 region has 16 residues. Germline loops: CDR1 SGHVS, CDR2 FQNEAQ. In nucleotides, the CDR3 is TGTGCCAGCAGCCCCGCGCAGGGGTTCTCATCCTACGAGCAGTACTTC. It translates to CASSPAQGFSSYEQYF.

The CDR3 region is CASSPGTGIHEQYF. CDR3 sequence (DNA): TGCGCCAGCAGTCCCGGGACAGGAATCCACGAGCAGTACTTC. This sequence joins TRBV10-1 and TRBJ2-7; the match to TRBD1 covers 8 bases. Germline CDR1 WNHNN, CDR2 SYGVQD (reference sequence). The CDR3 covers 14 residues. Trimming took 5 bases from V and 5 from J; bases not matched to a gene: 8.

The V call is TRBV6-6, the J call TRBJ1-5; possibly TRBD1 for D (6 bases). With 4 bases removed from V and 7 bases from J, the gap between germline ends came to 11 bases. The CDR3 sequence is 13 residues long. Germline CDR1 MNHNY, CDR2 SVGAGI (reference sequence). This CDR3 is CASSSGVGQPQHF. In DNA form, the CDR3 reads TGTGCCAGCAGTTCAGGGGTAGGACAGCCCCAGCATTTT.

V is TRBV30 and J is TRBJ2-5; the match to TRBD1 covers 9 bases. The CDR3 totals 14 residues. J lost 2 bases, V lost 1 base, and 2 bases had no gene match. Looked up from germline, CDR1 is GTSNPN and CDR2 is SVGIG (reference sequence). CDR3 residues: CAWSAGTGQETQYF. DNA for the CDR3: TGTGCCTGGAGTGCGGGGACAGGGCAAGAGACCCAGTACTTC.